The next 21 T cell receptor beta chains were all read from a single sample in a study of cytomegalovirus exposure and HLA in healthy donors. Profiling relied on immunoSEQ multiplex PCR, and the TCRdb table lists in-frame clones only, not all of them. The sample records around 400,000 clones, about nine tenths being singletons. Material for sequencing was PBMCs. The receptors come from a woman under 30 in good health and CMV-seronegative.

This clone was counted a few times. This sequence joins TRBV10-3 and TRBJ2-7; maybe TRBD2 (5 bases). The CDR3 is 11 residues long. Trimming removed 8 bases from V and 2 bases from J, with 7 bases in between. Germline assignment: CDR1 ENHRY and CDR2 SYGVKD. In DNA form, the CDR3 reads TGTGCCATCGCGGAGGCCTACGAGCAGTACTTC. It encodes CAIAEAYEQYF.

The rearrangement uses TRBV5-8 and TRBJ2-1, with D perhaps matching TRBD1 (5 bases). Germline CDR1 is SGHTS and CDR2 is YDEGEE. V gave up 0 bases and J gave up 4 bases, with 20 bases separating them. The CDR3 is 18 amino acids. The CDR3 DNA reads TGTGCCAGCAGCTTGGAAAGGGCTAGTGTACAGGTTTACAATGAGCAGTTCTTC. Translated: CASSLERASVQVYNEQFF.

CDR3 coding DNA: TGTGCCAGCAGTTTATCCGGACAGGGACCCTCCTACGAGCAGTACTTC. The encoded protein is CASSLSGQGPSYEQYF. The chain uses TRBV27 and TRBJ2-7; the match to TRBD1 covers 8 bases. V lost 0 bases, J lost 0 bases, and 4 bases stayed unmatched. Germline CDR1 reads MNHEY; CDR2 reads SMNVEV (reference sequence). This CDR3 has 16 residues.

This clone was seen just once. The chain carries TRBV7-3 and TRBJ2-1, with 8 bases that match TRBD2. Looked up from germline, CDR1 is SGHTA and CDR2 is FQGTGA. Unmatched junction bases numbered 6, after V lost 5 bases and J lost 6 bases. This CDR3 contains 14 residues. CDR3 in DNA: TGTGCCAGCAGCACGAAAGCGGGAGTCAATGAGCAGTTCTTC. It codes for CASSTKAGVNEQFF. Complete variable domain (other parts from reference TRBV7-3 and TRBJ2-1): GAGVSQTPSNKVTEKGKYVELRCDPISGHTALYWYRQSLGQGPEFLIYFQGTGAADDSGLPNDRFFAVRPEGSVSTLKIQRTERGDSAVYLCASSTKAGVNEQFFGPGTRLTVL.

This CDR3 is CASSLGQATHNEQFF. In DNA form, the CDR3 reads TGTGCCAGCAGCTTGGGGCAGGCCACACACAATGAGCAGTTCTTC. The chain joins TRBV5-6 to TRBJ2-1; D remains ambiguous. The CDR3 runs 15 residues. Germline values: CDR1 SGHDT, CDR2 YYEEEE. Trimming shortened V by 0 bases and J by 5 bases, and 12 bases separated the two germline ends.

The chain links TRBV7-2 to TRBJ1-2, with 10 bases lining up with TRBD1. CDR3 length: 15 amino acids. V was pared by 5 bases and J by 7 bases, with 10 bases of the junction left unmatched. CDR1 SGHTA and CDR2 FQGNSA come from the germline V gene. Written as DNA, the CDR3 is TGTGCCAGCAGCCTACCGGGACAGGGGAGGGGTGGCTACACCTTC. Amino acids: CASSLPGQGRGGYTF.

This rearrangement joins TRBV5-1 to TRBJ2-5; D is perhaps TRBD2 (5 bases). Trimming removed 0 bases from V and 2 bases from J, with 11 bases in between. Germline V lookup: CDR1 SGHRS, CDR2 YFSETQ. The CDR3 runs 15 residues. CDR3 coding DNA: TGCGCCAGCAGCTTGGAACGTGGGAGTCAAGAGACCCAGTACTTC. Encoded protein: CASSLERGSQETQYF.

The V call is TRBV7-2, the J call TRBJ2-1, with 8 nucleotides matching TRBD2. V lost 0 bases and J lost 4; bases outside the gene matches: 8. The CDR3 is 17 residues long. Germline V gene lookup returns CDR1 SGHTA and CDR2 FQGNSA. DNA for the CDR3: TGTGCCAGCAGCTTAGCGCATCTAGCGGGTCTGTACAATGAGCAGTTCTTC. It is translated as CASSLAHLAGLYNEQFF.

This rearrangement joins TRBV27 to TRBJ1-1; 9 nucleotides align to TRBD1. The CDR3 loop spans 19 amino acids. After removal of 3 bases from V and 6 bases from J, the junction contained 20 bases not matched to a gene. Per the germline V gene, CDR1 is MNHEY and CDR2 is SMNVEV (reference sequence). In DNA form, the CDR3 reads TGTGCCAGCAGTTTGTCTGGGACAGGGATAGTTGGAGGCCGGGCTGAAGCTTTCTTT. Amino acid sequence: CASSLSGTGIVGGRAEAFF.

This clone came up once. J is TRBJ1-6 and V is TRBV30; 10 nucleotides line up with TRBD1. Germline CDR1 GTSNPN, CDR2 SVGIG (reference sequence). The V segment lost 3 bases and the J segment 8 bases; nucleotides outside the gene matches: 4. This CDR3 has 14 residues. CDR3 DNA sequence: TGTGCCTGGAGCGCCGGGACAGGGGATTCACCCCTCCACTTT. This encodes CAWSAGTGDSPLHF. The entire variable domain, with the rest obtained from reference TRBV30 and TRBJ1-6, is as follows: SQTIHQWPATLVQPVGSPLSLECTVEGTSNPNLYWYRQAAGRGLQLLFYSVGIGQISSEVPQNLSASRPQDRQFILSSKKLLLSDSGFYLCAWSAGTGDSPLHFGNGTRLTVT.

The chain recombines TRBV6-5 with TRBJ2-7; D is possibly TRBD1 (5 bases). The V gene lost 0 bases and the J gene lost 4 bases, with 13 bases spanning the gap. CDR1 is MNHEY, CDR2 SVGAGI, per germline. CDR3 length: 15 amino acids. CDR3 region: CASSYSSRGGYEQYF. The CDR3 nucleotides are TGTGCCAGCAGTTACTCGTCAAGGGGTGGATACGAGCAGTACTTC.

The chain has TRBV9 and TRBJ2-7; 9 bases map to TRBD1. Germline V CDR1 and CDR2: SGDLS, YYNGEE. The CDR3 is 16 amino acids. Trimming took 3 bases from V and 2 from J; bases not matched to a gene: 9. The CDR3 nucleotides are TGTGCCAGCAGCGACTCTGGACAGGGGTATCCCTACGAGCAGTACTTC. This codes for CASSDSGQGYPYEQYF.

V is TRBV28 and J is TRBJ2-7; D gene unclear. V gave up 6 bases and J gave up 3 bases, with 9 bases separating them. CDR3 length equals 12 residues. Germline V gene sequence: CDR1 MDHEN, CDR2 SYDVKM. CDR3 amino acids: CASSLTHYEQYF. The CDR3 nucleotides read TGTGCCAGCAGCTTGACTCACTACGAGCAGTACTTC.

The chain recombines TRBV14 with TRBJ2-1; 13 bases are a match to TRBD2. With V trimmed by 4 bases and J by 6 bases, 9 bases remained unmatched. In germline, CDR1 is SGHDN, CDR2 FVKESK. This CDR3 comprises 17 residues. CDR3 nucleotides: TGTGCCAGCAGCCCAGAACCGGGACTAGCGGGGTTCAATGAGCAGTTCTTC. It encodes CASSPEPGLAGFNEQFF. The entire variable domain, with the rest obtained from reference TRBV14 and TRBJ2-1, is as follows: EAGVTQFPSHSVIEKGQTVTLRCDPISGHDNLYWYRRVMGKEIKFLLHFVKESKQDESGMPNNRFLAERTGGTYSTLKVQPAELEDSGVYFCASSPEPGLAGFNEQFFGPGTRLTVL.

The chain links TRBV7-3 to TRBJ2-7, with TRBD2 matching over 9 bases. With 2 bases clipped from V and 6 bases from J, the junction kept 8 bases outside the gene matches. This CDR3 region has 15 residues. CDR1 SGHTA and CDR2 FQGTGA come from the germline V gene. The CDR3 region is CASSLWWREGLEQYF. CDR3 sequence (DNA): TGTGCCAGCAGCTTATGGTGGCGGGAGGGCCTCGAGCAGTACTTC.

The V and J genes are TRBV6-5 and TRBJ2-7; 11 bases line up with TRBD2. The CDR3 loop spans 15 amino acids. Trimming took 6 bases from V and 3 from J; bases not matched to a gene: 7. Looked up from germline, CDR1 is MNHEY and CDR2 is SVGAGI. CDR3 in amino acids: CASSLRGLAVYEQYF. The CDR3, as DNA: TGTGCCAGCAGCCTACGGGGACTAGCGGTCTACGAGCAGTACTTC.

The chain uses TRBV5-1 and TRBJ1-6; TRBD1 is a possible D gene (5 bases). The CDR3 length is 14 residues. Trimming left V 0 bases short and J 10 bases short, with 11 bases between. Looked up from germline, CDR1 is SGHRS and CDR2 is YFSETQ. CDR3 bases: TGCGCCAGCAGCTTGGGCAGGGTTGAATCACCCCTCCACTTT. Amino acids: CASSLGRVESPLHF. The full variable domain, in which reference TRBV5-1 and TRBJ1-6 provide the parts outside the CDR3, is KAGVTQTPRYLIKTRGQQVTLSCSPISGHRSVSWYQQTPGQGLQFLFEYFSETQRNKGNFPGRFSGRQFSNSRSEMNVSTLELGDSALYLCASSLGRVESPLHFGNGTRLTVT.

The V call is TRBV6-5, the J call TRBJ1-1, with D possibly TRBD1 on 5 matching bases. Trimming cost V 7 bases and J 4 bases, with 16 bases left between them. The length of the CDR3 is 14 residues. The germline V gene has CDR1 MNHEY and CDR2 SVGAGI. The CDR3, as DNA: TGTGCCAGCACTCAGGCCGGGGGGGTCACTGAAGCTTTCTTT. Translated, it gives CASTQAGGVTEAFF.

The rearrangement uses TRBV25-1 and TRBJ2-1; a weak D match, TRBD2 (6 bases). CDR3 length: 16 amino acids. Looked up from germline, CDR1 is MGHDK and CDR2 is SYGVNS. The germline V and J ends were trimmed by 3 bases and 5 bases, with 17 bases remaining between them. Here the CDR3 DNA reads TGTGCCAGCAGTGAGGGACTCCTCCTCTCTCACAATGAGCAGTTCTTC. As protein: CASSEGLLLSHNEQFF. The full variable domain, with the rest looked up from reference TRBV25-1 and TRBJ2-1, is EADIYQTPRYLVIGTGKKITLECSQTMGHDKMYWYQQDPGMELHLIHYSYGVNSTEKGDLSSESTVSRIRTEHFPLTLESARPSHTSQYLCASSEGLLLSHNEQFFGPGTRLTVL.

The chain links TRBV10-2 to TRBJ2-1, with 7 nucleotides matching TRBD2. Per germline, CDR1 WSHSY and CDR2 SAAADI. The CDR3 runs to 13 residues. V was pared by 6 bases and J by 7 bases, with 6 bases of the junction left unmatched. The CDR3 protein is CASSTSGNNEQFF. The CDR3 coding sequence is TGCGCCAGCAGCACAAGCGGGAATAATGAGCAGTTCTTC.

The V call is TRBV15, the J call TRBJ2-1; 9 bases are shared with TRBD2. Germline assignment: CDR1 LNHNV and CDR2 YYDKDF (reference sequence). The J segment lost 8 bases and the V segment lost 0 bases, leaving 17 bases of the junction unmatched. The CDR3 spans 19 residues. CDR3 protein: CATSRDYIAGTSFFHEQFF. CDR3 nucleotide sequence: TGTGCCACCAGCAGAGATTATATCGCCGGGACTAGCTTTTTCCATGAGCAGTTCTTC.